Listed below are T cell receptor beta chains from one sample, sequenced in a study of Tregs in tolerant kidney transplant recipients. Sequenced by immunoSEQ multiplex PCR; TCRdb stores in-frame clones only, minus some. The sample has some 74,000 clones, approximately 90% seen once. The source was Tregs from blood, collected before the transplant. Receptor source: a human donor who received a combined kidney and bone marrow transplant. CDR3s include the opening cysteine and the closing phenylalanine or tryptophan. A D gene is named only where the DNA matches it firmly. Clone size is not always given. Where it is, it says once, few, many or a class for expanded clones.

>TRBJ1-1|NA|TRBV5-1|NA
CASSLLRDTEAFF
TGCGCCAGCAGCTTGTTACGGGACACTGAAGCTTTCTTT
>TRBJ1-5|NA|TRBV28|NA
CASSLSSRVAQPQHF
TGTGCCAGCAGTTTATCGAGCAGGGTGGCTCAGCCCCAGCATTTT
>TRBJ2-1|TRBD2|TRBV9|NA
CASSVEGREYNEQFF
TGTGCCAGCAGCGTAGAAGGGCGGGAGTACAATGAGCAGTTCTTC
>TRBJ2-7|TRBD1|TRBV5-4|NA
CASSLPGQGAYEQYF
TGTGCCAGCAGCCTACCGGGACAGGGCGCCTACGAGCAGTACTTC
>TRBJ2-3|TRBD2|TRBV6-1|NA
CASSLSGRETDTQYF
TGTGCCAGCAGTCTTAGCGGGCGGGAGACAGATACGCAGTATTTT
>TRBJ2-7|NA|TRBV7-9|NA
CASSLAPYEQYF
TGTGCCAGCAGCTTAGCCCCATACGAGCAGTACTTC
>TRBJ2-4|NA|TRBV15|NA
CATSRDGGLAKNIQYF
TGTGCCACCAGCAGAGATGGGGGGCTAGCCAAAAACATTCAGTACTTC
>TRBJ2-7|TRBD2|TRBV30|NA
CAWSGGGVEQYF
TGTGCCTGGAGTGGGGGAGGGGTCGAGCAGTACTTC
>TRBJ2-2|TRBD1|TRBV5-6|NA
CASSSGTGFTGELFF
TGTGCCAGCAGCAGTGGGACAGGGTTCACCGGGGAGCTGTTTTTT
>TRBJ1-1|NA|TRBV28|NA
CASSRGLGQNTEAFF
TGTGCCAGCAGCCGCGGTTTGGGGCAGAACACTGAAGCTTTCTTT
>TRBJ2-7|NA|TRBV23-1|NA
CASSRQETGEQYF
TGCGCCAGCAGTCGGCAGGAAACAGGGGAGCAGTACTTC
>TRBJ2-1|TRBD2|TRBV5-1|few
CASSLARLAGPFFDEQFF
TGCGCCAGCAGCTTGGCCCGACTAGCGGGACCCTTTTTCGATGAGCAGTTCTTC